This record covers a single T cell receptor beta chain. Antigen unknown. The entry originates in a study of cytomegalovirus exposure and HLA in healthy donors. Overall study findings and caveats: CMV serostatus was the sole immune exposure data available.

Amplification used 60 Vbeta primers and 13 Jbeta primers. This table comes from immunoSEQ multiplex PCR, and its TCRdb copy is limited to in-frame clones, with some not included. Counted here are 200,000 to 250,000 clones, about three quarters occurring once; the ten biggest clones make up 15% to 17%. The sample was PBMCs. The TCR comes from a man in his forties in good health and CMV-seronegative.

The CDR3 is CAISEGGWDTEAFF. The CDR3, as DNA: TGTGCCATCAGTGAGGGAGGGTGGGACACTGAAGCTTTCTTT. The genes are TRBV10-3 and TRBJ1-1; D not certain. The CDR3 sequence is 14 residues long. The V and J ends lost 2 bases and 3 bases respectively, with 10 bases between them. Germline CDR1 reads ENHRY; CDR2 reads SYGVKD.